The clone carrying this TCR beta chain has at least ten counts. As yet, its antigen is unknown. This sample is part of a study of T-cell memory formation after mild COVID-19. Findings and caveats of the study: While clones contracting from day 15 to 85 were balanced between CD4 and CD8, later expanders leaned CD4+. SARS-CoV-2 specificity was not confirmed for second-wave clones peaking on day 37.

MiXCR, run by TCRdb on the 5' RACE reads, gives a single entry per CDR3 protein. This table holds fewer than 250,000 distinct CDR3 sequences, approximately 15% found once. The receptor's source is an adult woman who had mild COVID-19 (a few samples of this study predate the infection). Cell type and time point are not known. Sequencing was done on a sample of PBMCs or a T cell subset sorted from them (not recorded which).

The CDR3 protein is CASSLAGASYETQYF. DNA for the CDR3: TGTGCCAGCAGCTTAGCGGGGGCCTCTTACGAGACCCAGTACTTC. The chain has TRBV7-2 and TRBJ2-5; D might be TRBD1 (6 bases). CDR1 is SGHTA, CDR2 FQGNSA, per germline. V lost 0 bases, J lost 5 bases, and 13 bases lay in between. The CDR3 runs to 15 residues.